This T cell receptor (beta chain) was captured in a study of shared clonotypes between healthy human individuals. A note on this clone: One base separates it from a far larger clone, so it is likely a read error.

For unsorted samples, genomic DNA was extracted from 80 million to 100 million PBMCs. This CDR3 comprises 15 residues. V gave up 7 bases and J gave up 1 base, with 12 bases separating them. Germline V gives CDR1 SGHDT, CDR2 YYEEEE. Clones were sequenced by immunoSEQ multiplex PCR, and TCRdb holds only the in-frame ones, with some missing. Of about 460,000 clones in the sample, roughly four fifths are singletons; the top ten hold around 12%. The chain couples TRBV5-6 to TRBJ2-6; D possibly matches TRBD1 or TRBD2 (5 bases each). Material for sequencing was PBMCs. The sequence derives from a woman aged 40 to 50 in good health. Some clones in this sample may be carry-over from other donors' samples. The CDR3 sequence: CASGPGRSGANVLTF. CDR3 sequence (DNA): TGTGCCAGCGGCCCGGGACGGTCTGGGGCCAACGTCCTGACTTTC.